This T cell receptor beta chain appears in the sequencing data of a study of T cell repertoires in cytomegalovirus infection. Findings and limits, study-wide: CMV-specific HLA-C-restricted TCR beta clonotypes dominated the ex vivo response.

Germline trimming cut 3 bases from V and 2 bases from J; bases unmatched to any gene: 5. The CDR3 runs 15 residues. Germline V gene sequence: CDR1 SGHNT, CDR2 YYREEE (reference sequence). Note on this clonotype: The antigen remains unidentified.

One entry per CDR3 protein results from TCRdb running MiXCR on the reads. Of hundreds of thousands of distinct CDR3 sequences in the sample, roughly 31% were seen once. The chain links TRBV5-4 to TRBJ2-5; 9 bases line up with TRBD1. Sequenced: PBMCs. The source of this sequence is a human donor in good health (CMV status not recorded). Some clones in this sample may be carry-over from other donors' samples. CDR3 DNA sequence: TGTGCCAGCAGCTCGACAGGGGGACGGCAAGAGACCCAGTACTTC. Translation gives CASSSTGGRQETQYF.